This section outlines one T cell receptor beta chain sequence together with its context. This clone's antigen is unknown. No base-level quality is on record; no much larger clone is a single base apart. The library was generated by the immunoSEQ multiplex PCR assay. Each sample had around 100,000 TCR templates assayed by the deep sequencing platform. Genomic DNA extracted from sorted T cells was used for TCRbeta CDR3 sequencing. In the original analysis: The R programming language was used for clonal analysis of TCRbeta CDR3 data. Alloreactive CD4+ and CD8+ clones were defined by comparing unstimulated samples with post-reaction CFSE-low samples. Regulatory or non-regulatory origin was assigned to alloreactive CD4+ clones by matching of sequences to sorted unstimulated Treg and non-Treg repertoires. Sourced from immuneACCESS, this table was stored by TCRdb with only in-frame sequences that have V and J called. A share of the clones is absent; for the studies checked, an unresolved V gene accounts for under half, and the remainder has no known explanation. The DNA was the basis for D and trimming; V, J and clone size are from that table. Here the sample has nearly 95,000 clones; 94% occur a single time. The top ten constitute around 0.3% of the sample.

TCRbeta CDR3 sequencing was performed on sorted unstimulated T cells and on proliferating T cells recovered from mixed lymphocyte reactions. Fresh whole blood from about ten HLA-typed healthy donors served as the source for isolating PBMCs. To map where alloreactive clones came from, unstimulated CD4+ non-regulatory T cells were FACS-sorted. The record originates from a study of siplizumab effects on memory and regulatory T cells (dated by TCRdb to about 2019). Regarding the study in general: The effect of the anti-CD2 antibody siplizumab on alloreactive T-cell subsets was examined in allogeneic mixed lymphocyte reactions constructed from human PBMCs.

CDR1 SGHTA and CDR2 FQGNSA were looked up in the germline V gene. V and J are trimmed by 3 bases and 3 bases, and the gene matches miss 7 bases of the junction. Taken from cysteine to phenylalanine, the CDR3 has 15 residues. Kept here is only the CDR3 DNA, which spans 45 bases and is read in frame from base 1. Paper-wide results and their limitations: Whether proliferating Tregs from siplizumab cultures were suppressive was not functionally confirmed. Sequences below about 10^-5 frequency were poorly captured, so only a minor fraction of alloreactive clones could be mapped to unstimulated subsets. The cumulative frequency of alloreactive sequences that could be traced back to unstimulated CD4+ memory T cells was significantly reduced by siplizumab. In reactions with siplizumab, an average of about 69% of mappable alloreactive CD4+ clones were Treg-derived, compared with 26.9% in control reactions. About 80-96% of proliferating CD4+ or CD8+ clones could not be given a naive or memory phenotype. Unstimulated naive T cells appeared more diverse than memory T cells, and naive cells seemed to contribute substantially to the alloresponse.

This TCR came from a human donor in good health. The material sequenced was non-Treg CD4+ T cells sorted from blood. The label giving this sample's cell subset or site can be read as: FACS-sorted unstimulated CD4+ non-regulatory T cells. This chain joins TRBV7-2 to TRBJ2-7; 8 middle bases align to TRBD1. The CDR3 here reads CASSLVQGAHYEQYF. The DNA sequence is as follows: TGTGCCAGCAGCTTGGTCCAGGGGGCCCACTACGAGCAGTACTTC.